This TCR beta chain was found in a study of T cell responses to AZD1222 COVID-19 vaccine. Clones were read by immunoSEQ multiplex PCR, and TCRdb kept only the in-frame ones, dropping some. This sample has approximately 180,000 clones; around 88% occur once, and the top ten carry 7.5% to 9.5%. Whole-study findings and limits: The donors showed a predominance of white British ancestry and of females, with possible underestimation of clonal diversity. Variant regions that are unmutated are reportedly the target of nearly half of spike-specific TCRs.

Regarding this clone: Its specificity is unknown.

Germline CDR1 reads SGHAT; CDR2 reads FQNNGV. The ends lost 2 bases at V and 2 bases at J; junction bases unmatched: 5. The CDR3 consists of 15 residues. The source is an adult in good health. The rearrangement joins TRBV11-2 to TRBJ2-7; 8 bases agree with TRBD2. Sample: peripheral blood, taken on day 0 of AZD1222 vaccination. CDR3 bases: TGTGCCAGCAGCTTAAGGAGCGGGGGAACCTACGAGCAGTACTTC. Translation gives CASSLRSGGTYEQYF.